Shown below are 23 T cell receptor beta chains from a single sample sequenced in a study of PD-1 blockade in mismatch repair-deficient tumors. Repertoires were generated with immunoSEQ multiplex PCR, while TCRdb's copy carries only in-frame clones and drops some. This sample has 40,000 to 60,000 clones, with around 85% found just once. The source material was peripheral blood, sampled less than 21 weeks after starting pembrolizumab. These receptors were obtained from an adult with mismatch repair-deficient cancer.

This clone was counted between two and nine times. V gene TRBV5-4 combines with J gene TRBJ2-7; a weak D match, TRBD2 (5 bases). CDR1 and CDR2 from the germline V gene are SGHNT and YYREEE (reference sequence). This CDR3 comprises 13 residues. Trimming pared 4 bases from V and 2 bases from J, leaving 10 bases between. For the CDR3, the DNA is TGTGCCAGCAGCGTTGGAGGTACCTACGAGCAGTACTTC. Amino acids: CASSVGGTYEQYF.

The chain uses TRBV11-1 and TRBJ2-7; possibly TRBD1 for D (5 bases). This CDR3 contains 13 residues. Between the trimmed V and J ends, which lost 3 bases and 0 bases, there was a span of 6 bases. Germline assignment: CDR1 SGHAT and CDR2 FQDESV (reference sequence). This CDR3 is CASSLDNSYEQYF. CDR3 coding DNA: TGTGCCAGCAGCTTGGACAACTCCTACGAGCAGTACTTC. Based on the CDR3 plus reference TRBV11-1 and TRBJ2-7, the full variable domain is EAEVAQSPRYKITEKSQAVAFWCDPISGHATLYWYRQILGQGPELLVQFQDESVVDDSQLPKDRFSAERLKGVDSTLKIQPAELGDSAMYLCASSLDNSYEQYFGPGTRLTVT.

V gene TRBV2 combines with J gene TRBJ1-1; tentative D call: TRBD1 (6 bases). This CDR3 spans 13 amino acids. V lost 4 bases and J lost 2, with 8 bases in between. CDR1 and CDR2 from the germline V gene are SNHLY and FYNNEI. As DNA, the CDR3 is TGTGCCAGCAGTGGACAGGCTAACACTGAAGCTTTCTTT. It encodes CASSGQANTEAFF.

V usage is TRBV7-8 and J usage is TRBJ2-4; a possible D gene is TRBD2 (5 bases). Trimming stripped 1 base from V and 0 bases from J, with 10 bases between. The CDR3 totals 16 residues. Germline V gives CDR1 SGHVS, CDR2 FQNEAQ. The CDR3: CASSLGGKLAKNIQYF. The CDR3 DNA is TGTGCCAGCAGCTTAGGAGGGAAACTAGCCAAAAACATTCAGTACTTC.

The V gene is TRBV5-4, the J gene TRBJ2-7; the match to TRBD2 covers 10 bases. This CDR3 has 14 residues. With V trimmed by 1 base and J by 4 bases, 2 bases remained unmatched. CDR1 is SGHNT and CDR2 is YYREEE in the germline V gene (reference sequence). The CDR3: CASSLTSGAYEQYF. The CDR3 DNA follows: TGTGCCAGCAGCTTGACTAGCGGGGCTTACGAGCAGTACTTC. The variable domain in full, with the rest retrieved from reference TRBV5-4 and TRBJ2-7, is ETGVTQSPTHLIKTRGQQVTLRCSSQSGHNTVSWYQQALGQGPQFIFQYYREEENGRGNFPPRFSGLQFPNYSSELNVNALELDDSALYLCASSLTSGAYEQYFGPGTRLTVT.

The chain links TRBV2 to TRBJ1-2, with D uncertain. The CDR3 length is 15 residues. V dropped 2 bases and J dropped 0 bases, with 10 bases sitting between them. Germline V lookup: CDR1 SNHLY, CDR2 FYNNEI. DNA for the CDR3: TGTGCCAGCAGTGAACTGGGAACAGCTAACTATGGCTACACCTTC. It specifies CASSELGTANYGYTF. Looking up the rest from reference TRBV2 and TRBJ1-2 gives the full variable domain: EPEVTQTPSHQVTQMGQEVILRCVPISNHLYFYWYRQILGQKVEFLVSFYNNEISEKSEIFDDQFSVERPDGSNFTLKIRSTKLEDSAMYFCASSELGTANYGYTFGSGTRLTVV.

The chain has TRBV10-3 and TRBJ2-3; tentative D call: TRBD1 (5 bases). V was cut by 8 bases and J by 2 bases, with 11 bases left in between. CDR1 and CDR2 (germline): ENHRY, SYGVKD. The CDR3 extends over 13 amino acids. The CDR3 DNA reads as TGTGCCATCGGGGCCCCTGACACAGATACGCAGTATTTT. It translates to CAIGAPDTDTQYF.

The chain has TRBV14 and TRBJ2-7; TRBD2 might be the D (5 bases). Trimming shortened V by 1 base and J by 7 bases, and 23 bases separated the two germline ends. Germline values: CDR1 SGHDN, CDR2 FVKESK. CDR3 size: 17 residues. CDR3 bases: TGTGCCAGCAGCCAAGCCTTCCGAGCGGTTCCCTTTTGGGAGCAGTACTTC. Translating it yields CASSQAFRAVPFWEQYF.

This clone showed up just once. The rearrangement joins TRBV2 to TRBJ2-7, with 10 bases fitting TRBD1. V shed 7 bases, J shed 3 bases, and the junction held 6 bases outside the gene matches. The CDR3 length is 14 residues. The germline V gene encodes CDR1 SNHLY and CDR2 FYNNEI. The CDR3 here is CASMDRGDLYEQYF. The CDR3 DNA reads TGTGCCAGCATGGACAGGGGGGATCTCTACGAGCAGTACTTC.

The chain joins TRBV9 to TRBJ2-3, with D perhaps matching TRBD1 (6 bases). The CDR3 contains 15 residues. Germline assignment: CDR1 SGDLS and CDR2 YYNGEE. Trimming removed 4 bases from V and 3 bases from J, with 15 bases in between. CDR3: CASSKIQGVTDTQYF. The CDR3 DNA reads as TGTGCCAGCAGCAAAATACAGGGTGTGACAGATACGCAGTATTTT. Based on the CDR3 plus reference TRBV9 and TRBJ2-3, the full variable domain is DSGVTQTPKHLITATGQRVTLRCSPRSGDLSVYWYQQSLDQGLQFLIQYYNGEERAKGNILERFSAQQFPDLHSELNLSSLELGDSALYFCASSKIQGVTDTQYFGPGTRLTVL.

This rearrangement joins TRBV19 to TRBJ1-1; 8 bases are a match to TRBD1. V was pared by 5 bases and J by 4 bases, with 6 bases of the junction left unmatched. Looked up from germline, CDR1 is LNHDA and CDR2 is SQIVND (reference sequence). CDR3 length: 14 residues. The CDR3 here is CASSGQGAPTEAFF. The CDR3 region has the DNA TGTGCCAGTAGTGGTCAGGGGGCGCCCACTGAAGCTTTCTTT.

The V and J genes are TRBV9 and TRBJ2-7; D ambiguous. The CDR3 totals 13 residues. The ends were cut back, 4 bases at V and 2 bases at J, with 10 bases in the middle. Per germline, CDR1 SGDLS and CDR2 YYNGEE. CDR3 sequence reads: CASSPPDTYEQYF. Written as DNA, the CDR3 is TGTGCCAGCAGCCCCCCCGATACCTACGAGCAGTACTTC.

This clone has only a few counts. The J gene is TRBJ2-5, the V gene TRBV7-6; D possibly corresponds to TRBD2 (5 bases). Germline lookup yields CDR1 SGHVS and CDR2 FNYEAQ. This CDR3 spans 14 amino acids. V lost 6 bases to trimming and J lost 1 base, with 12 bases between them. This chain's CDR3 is CASRDLGTQETQYF. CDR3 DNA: TGTGCCAGCAGGGACTTGGGCACCCAAGAGACCCAGTACTTC.

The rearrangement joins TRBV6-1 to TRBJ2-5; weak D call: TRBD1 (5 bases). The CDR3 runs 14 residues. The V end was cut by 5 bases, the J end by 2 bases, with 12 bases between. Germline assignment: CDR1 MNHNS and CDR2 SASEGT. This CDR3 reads CASSRTGKQETQYF. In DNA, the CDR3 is TGTGCCAGCAGTAGAACAGGAAAACAAGAGACCCAGTACTTC.

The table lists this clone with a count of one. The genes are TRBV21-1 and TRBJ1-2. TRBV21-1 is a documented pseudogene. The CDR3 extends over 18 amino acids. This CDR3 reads CASSKEGAGWDSDWGYTF. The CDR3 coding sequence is TGTGCCAGCAGCAAAGAAGGAGCAGGATGGGACTCCGATTGGGGCTACACCTTC.

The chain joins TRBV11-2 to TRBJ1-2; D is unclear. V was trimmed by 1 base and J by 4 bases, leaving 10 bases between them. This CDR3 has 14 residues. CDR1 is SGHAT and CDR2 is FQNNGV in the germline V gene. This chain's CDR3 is CASSLAQGGYGYTF. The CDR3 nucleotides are TGTGCCAGCAGCTTAGCCCAAGGAGGCTATGGCTACACCTTC.

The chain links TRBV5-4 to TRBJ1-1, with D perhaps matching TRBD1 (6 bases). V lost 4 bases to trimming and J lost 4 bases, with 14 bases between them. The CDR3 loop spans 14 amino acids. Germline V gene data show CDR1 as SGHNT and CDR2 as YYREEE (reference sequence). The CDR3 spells CASSPGGRGTEAFF. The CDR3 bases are TGTGCCAGCAGCCCCGGGGGCCGGGGCACTGAAGCTTTCTTT. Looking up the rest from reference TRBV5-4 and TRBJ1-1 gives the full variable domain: ETGVTQSPTHLIKTRGQQVTLRCSSQSGHNTVSWYQQALGQGPQFIFQYYREEENGRGNFPPRFSGLQFPNYSSELNVNALELDDSALYLCASSPGGRGTEAFFGQGTRLTVV.

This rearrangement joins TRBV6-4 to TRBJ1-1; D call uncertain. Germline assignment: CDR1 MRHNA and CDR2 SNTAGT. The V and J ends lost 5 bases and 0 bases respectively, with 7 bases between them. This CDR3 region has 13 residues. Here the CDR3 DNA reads TGTGCCAGCAGTCTCAATTTGAACACTGAAGCTTTCTTT. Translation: CASSLNLNTEAFF.

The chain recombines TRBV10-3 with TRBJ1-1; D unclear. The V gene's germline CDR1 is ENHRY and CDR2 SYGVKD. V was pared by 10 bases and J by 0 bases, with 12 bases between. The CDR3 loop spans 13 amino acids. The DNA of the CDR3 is TGTGCCACCAGCAGGACGGTGAACACTGAAGCTTTCTTT. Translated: CATSRTVNTEAFF.

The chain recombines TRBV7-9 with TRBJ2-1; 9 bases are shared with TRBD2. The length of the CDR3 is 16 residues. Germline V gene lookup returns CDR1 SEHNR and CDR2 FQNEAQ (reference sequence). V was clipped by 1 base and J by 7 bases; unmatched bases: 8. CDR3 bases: TGTGCCAGCAGCTTAGGGGTAGCGGGAGTAGTAAATGAGCAGTTCTTC. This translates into CASSLGVAGVVNEQFF.

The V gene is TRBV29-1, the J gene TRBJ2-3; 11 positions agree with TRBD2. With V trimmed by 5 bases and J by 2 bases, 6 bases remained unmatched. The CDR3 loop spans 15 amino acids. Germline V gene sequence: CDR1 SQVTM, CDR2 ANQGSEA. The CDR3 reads CSVSGTSGYTDTQYF. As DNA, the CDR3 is TGCAGCGTTTCCGGGACTAGCGGATACACAGATACGCAGTATTTT.

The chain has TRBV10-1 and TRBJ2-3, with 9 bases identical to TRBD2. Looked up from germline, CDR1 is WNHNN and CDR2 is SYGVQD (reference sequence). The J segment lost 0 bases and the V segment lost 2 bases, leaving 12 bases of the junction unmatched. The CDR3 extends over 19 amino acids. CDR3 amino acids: CASSEPTGTSPNSTDTQYF. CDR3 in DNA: TGCGCCAGCAGTGAGCCGACCGGGACTAGCCCGAATAGCACAGATACGCAGTATTTT.

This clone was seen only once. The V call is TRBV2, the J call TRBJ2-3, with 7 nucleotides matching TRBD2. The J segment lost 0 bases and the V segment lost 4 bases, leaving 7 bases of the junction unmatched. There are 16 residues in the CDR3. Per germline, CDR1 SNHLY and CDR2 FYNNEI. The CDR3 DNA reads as TGTGCCAGCAGTGTTGGGCTAGCGGCTAGCACAGATACGCAGTATTTT. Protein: CASSVGLAASTDTQYF.